This is a list of T cell receptor beta chains from one sample in a study of blood T cell repertoires in COVID-19. Sequenced by immunoSEQ multiplex PCR; TCRdb stores in-frame clones only, minus some. Among about 280,000 clones listed, 89% were seen once. The material sequenced was peripheral blood. The source is a woman aged 40 to 50 who had recovered from COVID-19. Each CDR3 is given without its conserved first and last residue. Each record gives: V gene, J gene, CDR3 protein.

V gene: TRBV11-2
J gene: TRBJ2-7
CDR3 protein: ASSSSKLGMGGALYEQY

V gene: TRBV10-3
J gene: TRBJ1-5
CDR3 protein: AITNEYSNQPQH

V gene: TRBV7-9
J gene: TRBJ1-2
CDR3 protein: ASSLTTGTANYGYT

V gene: TRBV5-8
J gene: TRBJ1-4
CDR3 protein: ASSLTDYYEKLF

V gene: TRBV5-1
J gene: TRBJ2-7
CDR3 protein: ASSEEGGPHEQY

V gene: TRBV12-3/TRBV12-4
J gene: TRBJ2-1
CDR3 protein: ASSPSSGQF

V gene: TRBV5-1
J gene: TRBJ2-7
CDR3 protein: ASSLSEGLKVYEQY

V gene: TRBV5-1
J gene: TRBJ1-6
CDR3 protein: ARAPKTSGQLISYNSPLH

V gene: TRBV9
J gene: TRBJ2-1
CDR3 protein: ASSVGSTSGPLSYNEQF

V gene: TRBV7-8
J gene: TRBJ1-5
CDR3 protein: ASSPDRGRSQH

V gene: TRBV5-1
J gene: TRBJ2-3
CDR3 protein: ASSSTGADTQY

V gene: TRBV30
J gene: TRBJ1-2
CDR3 protein: AWSELTYGYT

V gene: TRBV5-5
J gene: TRBJ1-6
CDR3 protein: ASSFGQGKGSPLH

V gene: TRBV11-2
J gene: TRBJ1-6
CDR3 protein: ASSLAGGPYNSPLH

V gene: TRBV3-1/TRBV3-2
J gene: TRBJ1-4
CDR3 protein: ASSHEGGVGEKLF

V gene: TRBV2
J gene: TRBJ2-2
CDR3 protein: ASSRAGGVTGELF

V gene: TRBV3-1/TRBV3-2
J gene: TRBJ1-6
CDR3 protein: ASSGGQGVGSPLH

V gene: TRBV28
J gene: TRBJ2-7
CDR3 protein: ASSSIDRTSYEQY

V gene: TRBV6-5
J gene: TRBJ2-2
CDR3 protein: ASSWGGGELF

V gene: TRBV7-9
J gene: TRBJ1-2
CDR3 protein: ASSPWTVVGFGYT

V gene: TRBV12-3/TRBV12-4
J gene: TRBJ2-7
CDR3 protein: ASSTGQYEQY

V gene: TRBV5-6
J gene: TRBJ2-3
CDR3 protein: ASSWGQGSFTDTQY

V gene: TRBV25-1
J gene: TRBJ2-1
CDR3 protein: ASINSRGTTQNEQF

V gene: TRBV4-1
J gene: TRBJ1-1
CDR3 protein: ASSQVGTVNTEAF

V gene: TRBV15
J gene: TRBJ2-2
CDR3 protein: ATSRDAANTGELF

V gene: TRBV19
J gene: TRBJ2-2
CDR3 protein: ASTLAASLTGELF

V gene: TRBV27
J gene: TRBJ1-1
CDR3 protein: ASSFGPNQAEAF

V gene: TRBV4-1
J gene: TRBJ2-1
CDR3 protein: ASSQDRGQGVYNEQF

V gene: TRBV28
J gene: TRBJ2-6
CDR3 protein: ASTDRGTGFAGANVLT

V gene: TRBV19
J gene: TRBJ1-6
CDR3 protein: ASSLGRLIDSPLH

V gene: TRBV28
J gene: TRBJ1-5
CDR3 protein: ASSLARVLSYDQPQH

V gene: TRBV6-2/TRBV6-3
J gene: TRBJ2-2
CDR3 protein: ASSTDTGSYTGELF

V gene: TRBV5-1
J gene: TRBJ2-3
CDR3 protein: ASSTSGTPDTDTQY

V gene: TRBV29-1
J gene: TRBJ2-7
CDR3 protein: SVEGLAGTYEQY

V gene: TRBV7-9
J gene: TRBJ2-7
CDR3 protein: ASSSSGTAYEQY

V gene: TRBV24-1
J gene: TRBJ2-1
CDR3 protein: ATSDPSSGINEQF

V gene: TRBV7-6
J gene: TRBJ2-7
CDR3 protein: ASSSEPAPGYEQY

V gene: TRBV10-3
J gene: TRBJ1-1
CDR3 protein: ATFADTEAF

V gene: TRBV15
J gene: TRBJ1-2
CDR3 protein: ATSRGDRTSYGYT

V gene: TRBV28
J gene: TRBJ2-1
CDR3 protein: ASSLVARGRSNEQF

V gene: TRBV7-2
J gene: TRBJ2-1
CDR3 protein: ASSAYRGNNEQF

V gene: TRBV5-1
J gene: TRBJ2-1
CDR3 protein: ASSLEGLAGAGSYNEQF

V gene: TRBV6-1
J gene: TRBJ2-2
CDR3 protein: ASSEPLAGYNTGELF

V gene: TRBV30
J gene: TRBJ1-1
CDR3 protein: AWGKDRTQGIEAF

V gene: TRBV7-2
J gene: TRBJ2-5
CDR3 protein: ASSPGLAGDQETQY

V gene: TRBV6-1
J gene: TRBJ2-5
CDR3 protein: ASSGYELRGQETQY

V gene: TRBV7-2
J gene: TRBJ2-5
CDR3 protein: ASSPRLAGAGETQY